One and the same sample provided the 4 T cell receptor beta chains below, sequenced in a study of response to subunit inactivated influenza vaccine. TCRdb used MiXCR to reprocess the RT-PCR reads, holding one entry per CDR3 protein. The sample has 530,000 or so distinct CDR3 sequences; 14% are singletons. The sequenced sample was PBMCs from blood, obtained less than 13 days after vaccination. The source of these receptors is a man aged 45-65 years who received an inactivated influenza vaccine.

This chain joins TRBV23-1 and TRBJ2-4, with unresolved D. TRBV23-1 is recorded as an ORF, its role being uncertain. This CDR3 is 8 amino acids long. Trimming cost V 0 bases and J 15 bases, with 0 bases left between them. The CDR3 region has the DNA TGCGCCAGCAGTCAATCGTACTTC. Residues: CASSQSYF.

In this sample, this clonotype turned up many times. The chain has TRBV12-3 or TRBV12-4 and TRBJ2-3, with 7 bases lining up with TRBD2. The CDR3 runs to 14 residues. Germline trimming cut 3 bases from V and 5 bases from J; bases unmatched to any gene: 5. The chain's CDR3 is CASSFGGGGDTQYF. In DNA form, the CDR3 reads TGTGCCAGCAGTTTCGGAGGCGGGGGAGATACGCAGTATTTT.

CDR3 protein: CASSLALGQETQYF. The CDR3 bases are TGCGCCAGCAGCTTGGCCCTCGGCCAAGAGACCCAGTACTTC. The chain is built from TRBV5-1 and TRBJ2-5, with D uncertain. Trimming left V 0 bases short and J 1 base short, with 7 bases between. Per germline, CDR1 SGHRS and CDR2 YFSETQ. This CDR3 spans 14 amino acids.

The chain joins TRBV6-1 to TRBJ2-5; tentatively, D is TRBD2 (5 bases). This CDR3 region has 14 residues. Per the germline V gene, CDR1 is MNHNS and CDR2 is SASEGT. Trimming stripped 8 bases from V and 4 bases from J, with 17 bases between. The DNA for the CDR3 is TGTGCCAGCGGAACCGGGATTAGTGCAGAGACCCAGTACTTC. Translated: CASGTGISAETQYF.